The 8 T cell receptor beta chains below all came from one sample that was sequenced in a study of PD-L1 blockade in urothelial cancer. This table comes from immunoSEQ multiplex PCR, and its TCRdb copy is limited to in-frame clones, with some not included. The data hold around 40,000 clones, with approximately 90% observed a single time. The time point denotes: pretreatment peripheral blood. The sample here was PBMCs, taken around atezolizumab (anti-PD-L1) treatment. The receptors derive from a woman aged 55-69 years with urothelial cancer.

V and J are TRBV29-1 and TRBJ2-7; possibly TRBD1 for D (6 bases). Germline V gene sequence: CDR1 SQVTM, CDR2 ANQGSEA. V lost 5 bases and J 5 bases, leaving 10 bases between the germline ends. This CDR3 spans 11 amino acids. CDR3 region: CSVTRTDEQYF. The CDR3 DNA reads TGCAGCGTTACCAGGACAGACGAGCAGTACTTC.

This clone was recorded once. The CDR3 region has the DNA TGTGCCAGCAGCCCCTGGACAGGGGGAGGGGAGACCCAGTACTTC. This gives the protein CASSPWTGGGETQYF. The V call is TRBV6-5, the J call TRBJ2-5; 10 bases fit TRBD1. Trimming cost V 6 bases and J 5 bases; bases outside gene matches: 9. The CDR3 sequence is 15 residues long. Germline V gives CDR1 MNHEY, CDR2 SVGAGI.

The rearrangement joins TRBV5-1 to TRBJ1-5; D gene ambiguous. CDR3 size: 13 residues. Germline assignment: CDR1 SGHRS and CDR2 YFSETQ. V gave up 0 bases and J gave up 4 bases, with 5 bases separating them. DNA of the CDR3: TGCGCCAGCAGCTTGGCGGGAAATCAGCCCCAGCATTTT. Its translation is CASSLAGNQPQHF.

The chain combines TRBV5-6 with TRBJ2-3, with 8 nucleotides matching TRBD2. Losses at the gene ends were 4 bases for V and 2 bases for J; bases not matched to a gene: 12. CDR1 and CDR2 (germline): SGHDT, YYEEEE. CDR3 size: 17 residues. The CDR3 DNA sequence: TGTGCCAGCAGCCCCCCTCCGGGACTAGATTACACAGATACGCAGTATTTT. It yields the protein CASSPPPGLDYTDTQYF.

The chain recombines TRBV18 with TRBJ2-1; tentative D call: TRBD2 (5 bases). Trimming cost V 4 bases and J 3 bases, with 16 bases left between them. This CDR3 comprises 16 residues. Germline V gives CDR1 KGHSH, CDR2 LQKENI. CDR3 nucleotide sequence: TGTGCCAGCTCACGATACGATACGGGGATCTACAATGAGCAGTTCTTC. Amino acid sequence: CASSRYDTGIYNEQFF.

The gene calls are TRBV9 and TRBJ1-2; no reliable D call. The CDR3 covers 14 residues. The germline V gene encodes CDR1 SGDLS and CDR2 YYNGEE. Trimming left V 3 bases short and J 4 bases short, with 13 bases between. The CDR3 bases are TGTGCCAGCAGCGGAGACGGGGAAGTCTATGGCTACACCTTC. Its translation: CASSGDGEVYGYTF.

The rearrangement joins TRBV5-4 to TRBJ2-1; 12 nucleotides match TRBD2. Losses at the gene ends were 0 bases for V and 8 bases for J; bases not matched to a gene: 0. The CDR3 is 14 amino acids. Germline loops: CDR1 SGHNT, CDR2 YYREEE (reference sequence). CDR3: CASSLGLAGDEQFF. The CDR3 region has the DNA TGTGCCAGCAGCTTGGGACTAGCGGGGGATGAGCAGTTCTTC.

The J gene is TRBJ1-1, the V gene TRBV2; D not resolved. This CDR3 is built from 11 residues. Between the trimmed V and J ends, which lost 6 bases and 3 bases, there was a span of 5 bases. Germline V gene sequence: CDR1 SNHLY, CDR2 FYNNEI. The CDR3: CASSLYTEAFF. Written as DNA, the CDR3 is TGTGCCAGCAGCCTGTACACTGAAGCTTTCTTT.